This TCR beta chain came from a study of somatic mutations in cytotoxic T cells in rheumatoid arthritis (dated by TCRdb to about 2017). Broadly, across the study: Peripheral blood (around 28 ml EDTA) was collected from patients immediately after diagnosis and before any treatment began. A FACSAria II or Sony SH800 was used to flow-sort some V beta antibody-stained T-cell populations at nearly 100% purity, and TCRB sequencing was also done on sorted V beta1+ cells. Whether expanded CD8+ T-cell clones in untreated, newly diagnosed rheumatoid arthritis carry somatic mutations was the study question, and clonality was characterized with TCRB deep sequencing. TCRB deep sequencing covered roughly 60 patients with rheumatoid arthritis along with about 20 healthy controls. The median ages of the patient and control groups were essentially identical. What the research found in general, with its limitations: The slight TRBV07 underrepresentation in patients was not adjusted for multiple comparisons. The expanded CD8+ clones had unknown antigen targets, and not appearing in virus-specific databases did not rule out that they were virus-specific. CD8+ T-cell clonality did not differ significantly between rheumatoid arthritis patients and age-matched healthy controls. Several identical CD8+ TCRB sequences were found in both blood and synovial fluid, and in about an eighth of the roughly 60 patients the largest CD8+ clone exceeded 20% of CD8+ cells. In patients, CD8+ clonality rose with age (Spearman r of about 0.51), which was not the case in healthy controls.

As for this clone: Its specific antigen is unknown. Base qualities are not provided; no much larger clone lies one nucleotide away.

From a lookup of the germline V gene, CDR1 and CDR2 are SQVTM and ANQGSEA. Spanning cysteine to phenylalanine, the CDR3 consists of 11 amino acids. Only CDR3 DNA is held: 33 bases, read in frame from base 1. The immunoSEQ assay was applied to genomic DNA for TCRB CDR3 sequencing. The source study handled its data this way. When patient CD8+ clones exceeding 1% were checked against published virus-specific TCRB sequences, only a few matched. Only productive TCRB rearrangements were included in the analyses. Defining a clone by its unique TCRB CDR3 sequence, the study calculated clonality as a productive clonality index derived from Shannon entropy. Repertoire overlap between two samples was calculated from the template counts of each clone relative to total templates per sample. A correlation with a Spearman r of roughly 0.61 was found between V-gene usage by flow cytometry and V-gene usage by TCRB sequencing. The source is immuneACCESS, and TCRdb retained only in-frame sequences with V and J called. Part of the clones is not carried over; for the studies checked, unresolved V genes explain less than half of this, and the remainder is unexplained. V, J and clone size reflect that table, while D and trimming were determined from the DNA. For this sample the table gives some 18,000 clones, of which approximately 80% were detected only once. More than 7% of the sample belongs to the ten largest clones.

Positive magnetic bead selection on an AutoMACS was used to isolate CD4+ and CD8+ cells, with flow cytometry used to check purity. A TCR V beta antibody panel was used in flow cytometry to screen first for clonal expansions, which were then characterized by TCRB deep sequencing of sorted CD8+ fractions. Peripheral blood mononuclear cells were isolated by Ficoll-Paque PLUS density gradient separation. DNA was extracted from CD4-enriched, CD8-enriched or PBMC samples with Nucleospin Tissue or Tissue XS kits and quantified with a Qubit 2.0 fluorometer. The rearrangement combines TRBV29-1 with TRBJ1-4; the D gene is perhaps TRBD1, from 5 matching bases. The receptor was derived from an adult with rheumatoid arthritis. The sequenced sample consisted of CD8+ T cells sorted from blood. CDR3 loop: CRGTENEKLFF. The DNA sequence is as follows: TGCAGGGGGACCGAAAATGAAAAACTGTTTTTT.